This is a list of T cell receptor beta chains from one sample in a study of T cells in tuberculosis. Produced via immunoSEQ multiplex PCR; TCRdb's table is partial and in-frame only. The sample yields some 40,000 clones, roughly 95% seen once. The sequencing here drew on PBMCs, taken at tuberculosis diagnosis. Receptors originate from an adult with tuberculosis. Each CDR3 is given with its conserved first and last residue. D genes are given only for firm matches. Not all rows give a size; the values are once, few, many and, for expanded clones, a class.

J gene: TRBJ1-3; clone size: NA; D gene: TRBD1; V gene: TRBV15; CDR3 protein: CATTKTFQNRGRTGNTIYF; CDR3 DNA: TGTGCCACCACCAAAACATTCCAAAACAGGGGTAGAACTGGAAACACCATATATTTT
J gene: TRBJ1-6; clone size: NA; D gene: NA; V gene: TRBV14; CDR3 protein: CANQPFREGLKNSPLHF; CDR3 DNA: TGTGCCAACCAGCCATTCCGGGAGGGGCTGAAAAATTCACCCCTCCACTTT
J gene: TRBJ2-7; clone size: once; D gene: TRBD1; V gene: TRBV19; CDR3 protein: CASRRGQGTYEQYF; CDR3 DNA: TGTGCCTCCCGAAGGGGGCAGGGGACCTACGAGCAGTACTTC
J gene: TRBJ2-3; clone size: NA; D gene: TRBD2; V gene: TRBV10-3; CDR3 protein: CAITEGLAGGTQYF; CDR3 DNA: TGTGCCATCACCGAGGGACTAGCGGGGGGTACGCAGTATTTT
J gene: TRBJ1-6; clone size: NA; D gene: NA; V gene: TRBV27; CDR3 protein: CASSLPQGNLGSPLHF; CDR3 DNA: TGTGCCAGCAGTTTACCACAGGGTAATCTGGGTTCACCCCTCCACTTT
J gene: TRBJ2-5; clone size: NA; D gene: TRBD2; V gene: TRBV5-4; CDR3 protein: CASSRTSGDQETQYF; CDR3 DNA: TGTGCCAGCAGCAGGACTAGCGGGGATCAAGAGACCCAGTACTTC
J gene: TRBJ2-7; clone size: NA; D gene: TRBD1; V gene: TRBV6-5; CDR3 protein: CASSYSIFQGEEQYF; CDR3 DNA: TGTGCCAGCAGTTACTCGATATTCCAGGGGGAAGAGCAGTACTTC
J gene: TRBJ2-1; clone size: NA; D gene: TRBD2; V gene: TRBV4-1; CDR3 protein: CASSHSPSGGAYNEQFF; CDR3 DNA: TGCGCCAGCAGCCACAGCCCTAGCGGGGGGGCCTACAATGAGCAGTTCTTC
J gene: TRBJ2-7; clone size: NA; D gene: NA; V gene: TRBV6-4; CDR3 protein: CASSDLKRSCFHISEQYF; CDR3 DNA: TGTGCCAGCAGTGATCTAAAGCGGTCCTGCTTCCATATCTCCGAGCAGTACTTC
J gene: TRBJ2-3; clone size: NA; D gene: TRBD2; V gene: TRBV7-3; CDR3 protein: CASSLKWASGGTDTQYF; CDR3 DNA: TGTGCCAGCAGCTTAAAATGGGCTAGCGGGGGGACAGATACGCAGTATTTT
J gene: TRBJ2-2; clone size: NA; D gene: TRBD2; V gene: TRBV5-4; CDR3 protein: CASSLTSGGAVTGELFF; CDR3 DNA: TGTGCCAGCAGCTTAACTAGCGGGGGGGCGGTCACCGGGGAGCTGTTTTTT
J gene: TRBJ1-4; clone size: NA; D gene: NA; V gene: TRBV25-1; CDR3 protein: CASSEYKGNEEKLFF; CDR3 DNA: TGTGCCAGCAGTGAATATAAGGGGAACGAGGAAAAACTGTTTTTT
J gene: TRBJ1-2; clone size: NA; D gene: NA; V gene: TRBV7-2; CDR3 protein: CASSLGLQANYGYTF; CDR3 DNA: TGTGCCAGCAGCTTAGGGTTACAGGCCAACTATGGCTACACCTTC
J gene: TRBJ2-7; clone size: NA; D gene: TRBD1; V gene: TRBV7-2; CDR3 protein: CASSLVGQGGFYEQYF; CDR3 DNA: TGTGCCAGCAGCTTAGTCGGACAGGGGGGGTTCTACGAGCAGTACTTC
J gene: TRBJ2-2; clone size: NA; D gene: TRBD1; V gene: TRBV18; CDR3 protein: CASSPGQRNTGELFF; CDR3 DNA: TGTGCCAGCTCACCGGGACAGAGGAACACCGGGGAGCTGTTTTTT
J gene: TRBJ2-6; clone size: NA; D gene: TRBD2; V gene: TRBV9; CDR3 protein: CASSVEASGGKLAGANVLTF; CDR3 DNA: TGTGCCAGCAGCGTAGAAGCTAGCGGGGGGAAGTTGGCTGGGGCCAACGTCCTGACTTTC
J gene: TRBJ2-5; clone size: few; D gene: NA; V gene: TRBV7-2; CDR3 protein: CASSLATGFVQETQYF; CDR3 DNA: TGTGCCAGCAGCTTAGCCACAGGGTTTGTGCAAGAGACCCAGTACTTC
J gene: TRBJ1-4; clone size: NA; D gene: TRBD1; V gene: TRBV7-4; CDR3 protein: CASSSPTGGNGNEKLFF; CDR3 DNA: TGTGCCAGCAGTTCCCCGACAGGGGGCAATGGTAATGAAAAACTGTTTTTT
J gene: TRBJ2-7; clone size: NA; D gene: NA; V gene: TRBV19; CDR3 protein: CASSIGFNYEQYF; CDR3 DNA: TGTGCCAGTAGTATCGGGTTCAACTACGAGCAGTACTTC
J gene: TRBJ2-7; clone size: NA; D gene: NA; V gene: TRBV5-1; CDR3 protein: CASSLGNIYYEQYF; CDR3 DNA: TGCGCCAGCAGCTTGGGTAACATTTACTACGAGCAGTACTTC
J gene: TRBJ2-1; clone size: NA; D gene: NA; V gene: TRBV28; CDR3 protein: CATWGGGNNYNEQFF; CDR3 DNA: TGTGCCACCTGGGGGGGCGGGAATAACTACAATGAGCAGTTCTTC
J gene: TRBJ2-1; clone size: once; D gene: NA; V gene: TRBV18; CDR3 protein: CASSPQRGGETSYNEQFF; CDR3 DNA: TGTGCCAGCTCACCTCAGAGAGGGGGGGAAACTTCCTACAATGAGCAGTTCTTC
J gene: TRBJ2-2; clone size: NA; D gene: NA; V gene: TRBV11-3; CDR3 protein: CASSLGGPNTGELFF; CDR3 DNA: TGTGCCAGCAGCTTAGGCGGTCCGAACACCGGGGAGCTGTTTTTT
J gene: TRBJ2-7; clone size: NA; D gene: NA; V gene: TRBV5-1; CDR3 protein: CASSLGLFSYEQYF; CDR3 DNA: TGCGCCAGCAGCTTGGGTCTCTTCTCCTACGAGCAGTACTTC
J gene: TRBJ1-5; clone size: NA; D gene: TRBD1; V gene: TRBV5-6; CDR3 protein: CASSHGDREQPQHF; CDR3 DNA: TGTGCCAGCAGCCACGGGGACAGGGAACAGCCCCAGCATTTT
J gene: TRBJ1-1; clone size: once; D gene: NA; V gene: TRBV6-1; CDR3 protein: CASSEGRNEVRWDTEAFF; CDR3 DNA: TGTGCCAGCAGTGAAGGGCGGAACGAAGTTAGGTGGGACACTGAAGCTTTCTTT
J gene: TRBJ1-2; clone size: NA; D gene: TRBD1; V gene: TRBV9; CDR3 protein: CASSVRDRAFYGYTF; CDR3 DNA: TGTGCCAGCAGCGTACGGGACAGGGCGTTCTATGGCTACACCTTC
J gene: TRBJ1-5; clone size: NA; D gene: NA; V gene: TRBV28; CDR3 protein: CASSRLDWTQGQPQHF; CDR3 DNA: TGTGCCAGCAGCCGCTTGGATTGGACACAGGGACAGCCCCAGCATTTT
J gene: TRBJ2-3; clone size: NA; D gene: TRBD2; V gene: TRBV4-3; CDR3 protein: CASSQDRAGGSTDTQYF; CDR3 DNA: TGCGCCAGCAGCCAAGATAGAGCGGGGGGAAGCACAGATACGCAGTATTTT
J gene: TRBJ1-5; clone size: NA; D gene: NA; V gene: TRBV5-8; CDR3 protein: CASSPRLIPWPQHF; CDR3 DNA: TGTGCCAGCAGCCCCAGACTAATTCCATGGCCCCAGCATTTT
J gene: TRBJ2-1; clone size: NA; D gene: NA; V gene: TRBV10-3; CDR3 protein: CAIRNRGGPPLTEQFF; CDR3 DNA: TGTGCCATCAGGAACCGCGGGGGCCCGCCTCTGACGGAGCAGTTCTTC
J gene: TRBJ2-7; clone size: NA; D gene: TRBD2; V gene: TRBV15; CDR3 protein: CATSREAGGEQYF; CDR3 DNA: TGTGCCACCAGCAGAGAAGCGGGGGGCGAGCAGTACTTC
J gene: TRBJ2-3; clone size: NA; D gene: NA; V gene: TRBV5-1; CDR3 protein: CASMKDGTSTDTQYF; CDR3 DNA: TGCGCCAGCATGAAGGACGGGACTAGCACAGATACGCAGTATTTT
J gene: TRBJ2-1; clone size: NA; D gene: TRBD1; V gene: TRBV30; CDR3 protein: CAWSKTGGGDEQFF; CDR3 DNA: TGTGCCTGGAGTAAAACAGGGGGTGGCGATGAGCAGTTCTTC
J gene: TRBJ2-1; clone size: NA; D gene: TRBD2; V gene: TRBV7-2; CDR3 protein: CASSLAPSGGYNEQFF; CDR3 DNA: TGTGCCAGCAGCTTAGCCCCTAGCGGGGGTTACAATGAGCAGTTCTTC
J gene: TRBJ1-1; clone size: NA; D gene: TRBD1; V gene: TRBV6-4; CDR3 protein: CASSDRQGNTEAFF; CDR3 DNA: TGTGCCAGCAGTGACAGACAGGGCAACACTGAAGCTTTCTTT
J gene: TRBJ1-3; clone size: NA; D gene: TRBD1; V gene: TRBV2; CDR3 protein: CASSGTGSGNTIYF; CDR3 DNA: TGTGCCAGCAGTGGGACAGGCTCTGGAAACACCATATATTTT
J gene: TRBJ2-2; clone size: NA; D gene: NA; V gene: TRBV6-6; CDR3 protein: CASSYTGTGELFF; CDR3 DNA: TGTGCCAGCAGTTACACGGGGACCGGGGAGCTGTTTTTT
J gene: TRBJ1-1; clone size: once; D gene: NA; V gene: TRBV19; CDR3 protein: CASSPHIMNTEAFF; CDR3 DNA: TGTGCCAGTAGCCCACATATCATGAACACTGAAGCTTTCTTT
J gene: TRBJ2-7; clone size: NA; D gene: TRBD2; V gene: TRBV5-4; CDR3 protein: CASSAGLAREQYF; CDR3 DNA: TGTGCCAGCAGCGCGGGACTAGCGCGCGAGCAGTACTTC
J gene: TRBJ2-1; clone size: NA; D gene: NA; V gene: TRBV27; CDR3 protein: CASSAGDFYNEQFF; CDR3 DNA: TGTGCCAGCAGTGCCGGGGATTTTTACAATGAGCAGTTCTTC
J gene: TRBJ2-7; clone size: NA; D gene: TRBD1; V gene: TRBV12-5; CDR3 protein: CASGLAQGVIHEQYF; CDR3 DNA: TGTGCTAGTGGTTTGGCTCAGGGGGTGATTCACGAGCAGTACTTC
J gene: TRBJ2-7; clone size: NA; D gene: TRBD1; V gene: TRBV2; CDR3 protein: CASSGGQGSYEQYF; CDR3 DNA: TGTGCCAGCAGTGGGGGACAGGGATCCTACGAGCAGTACTTC
J gene: TRBJ1-5; clone size: NA; D gene: TRBD1; V gene: TRBV7-9; CDR3 protein: CASRGQGPDQPQHF; CDR3 DNA: TGTGCCAGCAGGGGACAGGGCCCGGATCAGCCCCAGCATTTT
J gene: TRBJ1-4; clone size: NA; D gene: NA; V gene: TRBV5-6; CDR3 protein: CASSRRQSLNEKLFF; CDR3 DNA: TGTGCCAGCAGCCGGCGACAGAGCCTTAATGAAAAACTGTTTTTT
J gene: TRBJ1-5; clone size: NA; D gene: NA; V gene: TRBV6-1; CDR3 protein: CASRDTGSNQPQHF; CDR3 DNA: TGTGCCAGCAGAGACACAGGGTCCAATCAACCCCAGCATTTT
J gene: TRBJ2-3; clone size: NA; D gene: TRBD1; V gene: TRBV7-3; CDR3 protein: CASSLSTGGSADTQYF; CDR3 DNA: TGTGCCAGCAGCTTATCGACAGGGGGATCCGCAGATACGCAGTATTTT
J gene: TRBJ2-7; clone size: NA; D gene: TRBD1; V gene: TRBV5-1; CDR3 protein: CASTRDSEFYEQYF; CDR3 DNA: TGCGCCAGCACCCGGGACAGTGAATTCTACGAGCAGTACTTC
J gene: TRBJ1-3; clone size: NA; D gene: NA; V gene: TRBV7-2; CDR3 protein: CASSRAGSGNTIYF; CDR3 DNA: TGTGCCAGCAGCCGTGCCGGCTCTGGAAACACCATATATTTT
J gene: TRBJ1-2; clone size: NA; D gene: NA; V gene: TRBV7-2; CDR3 protein: CASSFSGYGYTF; CDR3 DNA: TGTGCCAGCAGCTTCTCGGGTTATGGCTACACCTTC
J gene: TRBJ1-1; clone size: NA; D gene: NA; V gene: TRBV7-9; CDR3 protein: CASSLEGGRTEAFF; CDR3 DNA: TGTGCCAGCAGCTTAGAGGGGGGGAGGACTGAAGCTTTCTTT
J gene: TRBJ1-2; clone size: NA; D gene: NA; V gene: TRBV6-6; CDR3 protein: CARQSTGGVDGYTF; CDR3 DNA: TGTGCCAGGCAGTCGACAGGCGGCGTTGATGGCTACACCTTC
J gene: TRBJ2-3; clone size: NA; D gene: NA; V gene: TRBV25-1; CDR3 protein: CASTSFAVGGPDDTQYF; CDR3 DNA: TGTGCCAGCACCTCCTTCGCGGTGGGGGGGCCTGACGATACGCAGTATTTT
J gene: TRBJ1-1; clone size: NA; D gene: TRBD1; V gene: TRBV5-1; CDR3 protein: CASGQGWSTEAFF; CDR3 DNA: TGCGCCAGTGGACAGGGGTGGAGCACTGAAGCTTTCTTT
J gene: TRBJ2-5; clone size: NA; D gene: NA; V gene: TRBV4-1; CDR3 protein: CASSQRAGAGETQYF; CDR3 DNA: TGCGCCAGCAGCCAGCGGGCGGGGGCGGGAGAGACCCAGTACTTC
J gene: TRBJ2-2; clone size: NA; D gene: NA; V gene: TRBV28; CDR3 protein: CATSRNANTGELFF; CDR3 DNA: TGTGCCACTTCGCGCAATGCGAACACCGGGGAGCTGTTTTTT
J gene: TRBJ1-4; clone size: NA; D gene: TRBD1; V gene: TRBV5-1; CDR3 protein: CASSLGTGLTNEKLFF; CDR3 DNA: TGCGCCAGCAGCTTGGGGACAGGCCTTACTAATGAAAAACTGTTTTTT
J gene: TRBJ1-3; clone size: NA; D gene: NA; V gene: TRBV5-1; CDR3 protein: CASSFDGQLSGNTIYF; CDR3 DNA: TGCGCCAGCAGCTTTGACGGACAACTCTCTGGAAACACCATATATTTT
J gene: TRBJ2-1; clone size: NA; D gene: TRBD1; V gene: TRBV7-9; CDR3 protein: CASGTGGHNEQFF; CDR3 DNA: TGTGCCAGCGGGACAGGGGGCCACAATGAGCAGTTCTTC